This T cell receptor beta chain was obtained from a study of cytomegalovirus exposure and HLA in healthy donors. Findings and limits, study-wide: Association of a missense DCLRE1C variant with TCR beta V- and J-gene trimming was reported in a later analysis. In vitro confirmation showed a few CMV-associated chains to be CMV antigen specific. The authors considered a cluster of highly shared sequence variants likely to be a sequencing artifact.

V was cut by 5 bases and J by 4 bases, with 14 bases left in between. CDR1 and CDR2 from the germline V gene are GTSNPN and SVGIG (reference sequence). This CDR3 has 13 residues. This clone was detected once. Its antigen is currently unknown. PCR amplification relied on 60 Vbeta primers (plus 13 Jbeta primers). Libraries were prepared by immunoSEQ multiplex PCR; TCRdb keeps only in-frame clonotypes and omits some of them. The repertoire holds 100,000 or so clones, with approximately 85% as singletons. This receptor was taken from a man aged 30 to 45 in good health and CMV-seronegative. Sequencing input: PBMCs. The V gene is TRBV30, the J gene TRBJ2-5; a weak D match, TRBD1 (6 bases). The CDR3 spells CAWGDRLGETQYF. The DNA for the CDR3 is TGTGCCTGGGGAGACAGGTTAGGAGAGACCCAGTACTTC.